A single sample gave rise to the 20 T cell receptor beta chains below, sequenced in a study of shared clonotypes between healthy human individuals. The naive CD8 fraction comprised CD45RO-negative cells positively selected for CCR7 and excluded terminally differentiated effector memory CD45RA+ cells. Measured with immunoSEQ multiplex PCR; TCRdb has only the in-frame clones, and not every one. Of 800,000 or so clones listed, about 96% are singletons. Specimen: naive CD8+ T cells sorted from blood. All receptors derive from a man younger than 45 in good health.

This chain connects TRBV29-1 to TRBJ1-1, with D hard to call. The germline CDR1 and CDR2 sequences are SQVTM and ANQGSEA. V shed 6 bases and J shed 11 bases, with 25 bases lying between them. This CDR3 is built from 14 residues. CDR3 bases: TGCAGCGTCTCTAATCACGAATTCGCTTTGGGGGCTTTCTTT. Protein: CSVSNHEFALGAFF. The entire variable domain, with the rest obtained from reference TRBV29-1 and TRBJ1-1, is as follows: SAVISQKPSRDICQRGTSLTIQCQVDSQVTMMFWYRQQPGQSLTLIATANQGSEATYESGFVIDKFPISRPNLTFSTLTVSNMSPEDSSIYLCSVSNHEFALGAFFGQGTRLTVV.

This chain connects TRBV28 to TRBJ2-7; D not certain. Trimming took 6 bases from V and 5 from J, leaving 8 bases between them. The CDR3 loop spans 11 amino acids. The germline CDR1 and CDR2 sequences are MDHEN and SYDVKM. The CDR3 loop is CASSTWHEQYF. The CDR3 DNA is TGTGCCAGCAGCACATGGCACGAGCAGTACTTC.

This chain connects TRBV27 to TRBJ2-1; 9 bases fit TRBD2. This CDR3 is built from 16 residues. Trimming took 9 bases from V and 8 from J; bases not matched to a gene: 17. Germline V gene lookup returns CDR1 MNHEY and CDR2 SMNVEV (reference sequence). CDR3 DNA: TGTGCCAGTTCCCGGGGGGCGGGAGGGCCTCTTGATGAGCAGTTCTTC. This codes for CASSRGAGGPLDEQFF.

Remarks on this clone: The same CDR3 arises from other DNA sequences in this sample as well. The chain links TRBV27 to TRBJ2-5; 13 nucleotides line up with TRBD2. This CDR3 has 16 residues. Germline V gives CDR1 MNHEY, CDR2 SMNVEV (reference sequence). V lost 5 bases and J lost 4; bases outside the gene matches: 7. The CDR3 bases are TGTGCCAGCAGTCCACGACTAGCGGGAGGTGTAGAGACCCAGTACTTC. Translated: CASSPRLAGGVETQYF.

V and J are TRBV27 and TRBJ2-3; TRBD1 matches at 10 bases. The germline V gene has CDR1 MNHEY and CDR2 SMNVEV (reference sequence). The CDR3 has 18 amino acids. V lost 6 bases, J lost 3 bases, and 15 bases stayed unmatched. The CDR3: CASSPSVGDRGLTDTQYF. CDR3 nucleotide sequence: TGTGCCAGCAGCCCCTCAGTGGGGGACAGGGGTTTAACAGATACGCAGTATTTT.

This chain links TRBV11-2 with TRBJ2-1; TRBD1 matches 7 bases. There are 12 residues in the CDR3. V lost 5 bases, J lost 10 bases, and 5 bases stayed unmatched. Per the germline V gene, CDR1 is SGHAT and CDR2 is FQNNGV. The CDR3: CASSPRTGEQFF. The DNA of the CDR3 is TGTGCCAGCAGCCCCCGGACAGGCGAGCAGTTCTTC.

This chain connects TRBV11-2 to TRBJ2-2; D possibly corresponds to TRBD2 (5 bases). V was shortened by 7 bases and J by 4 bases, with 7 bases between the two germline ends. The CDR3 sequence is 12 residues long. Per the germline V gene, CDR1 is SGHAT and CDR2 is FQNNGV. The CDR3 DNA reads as TGTGCCAGCAACAGCGGCACCGGGGAGCTGTTTTTT. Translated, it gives CASNSGTGELFF.

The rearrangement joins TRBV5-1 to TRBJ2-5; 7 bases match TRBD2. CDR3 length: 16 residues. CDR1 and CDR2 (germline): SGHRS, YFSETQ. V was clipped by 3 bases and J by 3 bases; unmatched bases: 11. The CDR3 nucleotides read TGCGCCAGCAGCTCCAGTTTAGCGGGTTATGAAGAGACCCAGTACTTC. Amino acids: CASSSSLAGYEETQYF.

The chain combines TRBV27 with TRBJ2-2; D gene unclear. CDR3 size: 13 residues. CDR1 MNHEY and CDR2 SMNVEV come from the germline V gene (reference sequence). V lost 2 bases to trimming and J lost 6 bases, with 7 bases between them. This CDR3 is CASSLVLAGELFF. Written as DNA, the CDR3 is TGTGCCAGCAGTTTAGTTCTTGCCGGGGAGCTGTTTTTT.

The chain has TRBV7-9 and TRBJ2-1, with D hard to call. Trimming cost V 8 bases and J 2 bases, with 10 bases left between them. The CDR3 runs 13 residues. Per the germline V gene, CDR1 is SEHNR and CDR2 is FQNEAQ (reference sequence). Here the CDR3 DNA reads TGTGCCAGCCTACATGTGCCCTACAATGAGCAGTTCTTC. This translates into CASLHVPYNEQFF. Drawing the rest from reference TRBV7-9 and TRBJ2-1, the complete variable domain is DTGVSQNPRHKITKRGQNVTFRCDPISEHNRLYWYRQTLGQGPEFLTYFQNEAQLEKSRLLSDRFSAERPKGSFSTLEIQRTEQGDSAMYLCASLHVPYNEQFFGPGTRLTVL.

The CDR3 region has the DNA TGCGCCAGCAGCTTCAGGGACAGAGTTGCAGATACGCAGTATTTT. Its translation: CASSFRDRVADTQYF. The chain combines TRBV4-1 with TRBJ2-3, with 7 positions matching TRBD1. Germline V gives CDR1 MGHRA, CDR2 YSYEKL. The CDR3 sequence is 15 residues long. After removal of 5 bases from V and 4 bases from J, the junction contained 9 bases not matched to a gene.

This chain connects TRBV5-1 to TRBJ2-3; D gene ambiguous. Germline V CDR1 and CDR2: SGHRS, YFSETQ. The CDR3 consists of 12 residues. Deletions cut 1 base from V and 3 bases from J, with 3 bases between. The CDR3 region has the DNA TGCGCCAGCAGCTTGAAAACAGATACGCAGTATTTT. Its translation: CASSLKTDTQYF. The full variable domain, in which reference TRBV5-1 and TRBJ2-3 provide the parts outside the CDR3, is KAGVTQTPRYLIKTRGQQVTLSCSPISGHRSVSWYQQTPGQGLQFLFEYFSETQRNKGNFPGRFSGRQFSNSRSEMNVSTLELGDSALYLCASSLKTDTQYFGPGTRLTVL.

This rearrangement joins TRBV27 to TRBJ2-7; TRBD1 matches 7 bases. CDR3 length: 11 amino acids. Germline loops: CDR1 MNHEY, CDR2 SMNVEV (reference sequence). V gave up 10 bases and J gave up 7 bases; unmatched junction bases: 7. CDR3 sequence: CATTGPGEQYF. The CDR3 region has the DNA TGTGCCACGACAGGGCCGGGGGAGCAGTACTTC.

The CDR3 sequence is CASSQEWPGEGPTDTQYF. The CDR3 DNA reads TGCGCCAGCAGCCAAGAATGGCCGGGAGAAGGACCCACAGATACGCAGTATTTT. V is TRBV4-1 and J is TRBJ2-3, with D possibly matching TRBD2 (6 bases). This CDR3 region has 18 residues. Germline CDR1 reads MGHRA; CDR2 reads YSYEKL. V gave up 0 bases and J gave up 2 bases, with 18 bases separating them.

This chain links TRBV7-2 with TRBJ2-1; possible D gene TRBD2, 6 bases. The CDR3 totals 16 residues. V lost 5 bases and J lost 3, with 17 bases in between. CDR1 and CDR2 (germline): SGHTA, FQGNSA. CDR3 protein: CASSPDLADNYNEQFF. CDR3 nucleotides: TGTGCCAGCAGCCCAGACTTAGCGGACAACTACAATGAGCAGTTCTTC.

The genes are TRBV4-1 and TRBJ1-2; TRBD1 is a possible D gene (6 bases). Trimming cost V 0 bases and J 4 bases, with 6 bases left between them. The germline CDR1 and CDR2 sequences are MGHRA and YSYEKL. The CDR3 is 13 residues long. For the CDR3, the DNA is TGCGCCAGCAGCCAAGACAGGGGCTATGGCTACACCTTC. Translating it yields CASSQDRGYGYTF.

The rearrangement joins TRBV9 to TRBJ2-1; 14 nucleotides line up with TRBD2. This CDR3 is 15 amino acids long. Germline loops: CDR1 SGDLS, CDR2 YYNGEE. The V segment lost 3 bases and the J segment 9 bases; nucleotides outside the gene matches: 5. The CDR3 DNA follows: TGTGCCAGCAGCGCGACTAGCGGGAGGGCCACTGAGCAGTTCTTC. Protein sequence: CASSATSGRATEQFF.

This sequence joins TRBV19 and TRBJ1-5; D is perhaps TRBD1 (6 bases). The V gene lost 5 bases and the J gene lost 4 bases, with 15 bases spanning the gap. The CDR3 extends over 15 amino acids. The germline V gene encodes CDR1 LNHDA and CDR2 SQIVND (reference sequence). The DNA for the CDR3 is TGTGCCAGTAGTCCACGACAGGAAACAAATCAGCCCCAGCATTTT. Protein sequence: CASSPRQETNQPQHF. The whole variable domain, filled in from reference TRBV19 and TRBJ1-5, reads DGGITQSPKYLFRKEGQNVTLSCEQNLNHDAMYWYRQDPGQGLRLIYYSQIVNDFQKGDIAEGYSVSREKKESFPLTVTSAQKNPTAFYLCASSPRQETNQPQHFGDGTRLSIL.

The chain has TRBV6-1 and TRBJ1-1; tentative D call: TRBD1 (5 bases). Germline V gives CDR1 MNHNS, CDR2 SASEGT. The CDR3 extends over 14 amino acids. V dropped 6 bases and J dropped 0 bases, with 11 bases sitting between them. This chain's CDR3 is CASRLGEMNTEAFF. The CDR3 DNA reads TGTGCCAGCAGATTAGGGGAAATGAACACTGAAGCTTTCTTT.

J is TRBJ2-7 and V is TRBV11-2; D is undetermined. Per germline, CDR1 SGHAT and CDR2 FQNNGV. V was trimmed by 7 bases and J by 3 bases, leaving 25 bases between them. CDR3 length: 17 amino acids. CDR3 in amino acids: CASNIGFPRVTVYEQYF. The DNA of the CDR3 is TGTGCCAGCAACATCGGGTTCCCAAGGGTGACCGTCTACGAGCAGTACTTC.